This TCR beta chain was captured by sequencing in a study of shared T cell receptors in the human thymus. This clone has more than one count but fewer than ten. Repertoires were generated with immunoSEQ multiplex PCR, while TCRdb's copy carries only in-frame clones and drops some. The data hold 500,000 to 850,000 clones, with around 87% observed a single time. These sequences were also reported in another study, on human thymus T cells. This second study notes: Having surgery to correct congenital heart defects, healthy Finnish infants acted as the donors. Corrective heart surgery yielded resections, and these provided the thymus tissue. V and J genes seemed to be used with bias in thymic and blood repertoires. There were highly overlapping thymic repertoires among unrelated individuals, as related research reported.

The sequence came from a boy under two years old with a congenital heart defect. The material sequenced was thymocytes.

In DNA form, the CDR3 reads TGTGCCAGCTCACCAGGGACAGGGTTTGGCGGCTACACCTTC. It is translated as CASSPGTGFGGYTF. The chain uses TRBV18 and TRBJ1-2; 9 bases align to TRBD1. CDR1 is KGHSH and CDR2 is LQKENI in the germline V gene. Trimming cost V 2 bases and J 8 bases; bases outside gene matches: 6. This CDR3 comprises 14 residues.